These T cell receptor beta chains were read from a single sample in a study of blood T cell repertoires in COVID-19. TCRdb keeps only in-frame clones here, not all; method: immunoSEQ multiplex PCR. The table has 180,000 or so clones, about 79% seen once. The sequencing sample was made of PBMCs or T cells enriched from blood (not recorded which). Receptor source: a man aged 50 to 59 who had recovered from COVID-19. Each CDR3 is given with its conserved first and last residue. Fields, in order: clone size, J gene, D gene, V gene, CDR3 protein, CDR3 DNA. A D gene is named only where the DNA matches it firmly. Clone size is not always given. Where it is, it says once, few, many or a class for expanded clones.

NA TRBJ1-1 NA TRBV29-1 CSVTGRPLGSTEAFF TGCAGCGTGACGGGCCGTCCTTTGGGGAGCACTGAAGCTTTCTTT
NA TRBJ2-5 TRBD2 TRBV28 CATIAFGAGVETQYF TGTGCCACCATAGCTTTCGGTGCGGGGGTCGAGACCCAGTACTTC
NA TRBJ2-7 TRBD1 TRBV5-1 CASSPGTAIYEQYF TGCGCCAGCAGCCCCGGGACAGCGATTTACGAGCAGTACTTC
NA TRBJ1-2 NA TRBV24-1 CATSAGINYGYTF TGTGCCACCAGCGCCGGGATCAACTATGGCTACACCTTC
NA TRBJ1-1 TRBD1 TRBV7-6 CASSFRQGAPNTEAFF TGTGCCAGCAGCTTCCGACAGGGAGCTCCGAACACTGAAGCTTTCTTT
many TRBJ2-2 TRBD1 TRBV11-3 CASSLEQGISGGELFF TGTGCCAGCAGCTTAGAACAGGGGATCTCCGGTGGGGAGCTGTTTTTT
NA TRBJ1-6 NA TRBV4-1 CASSQEGLQGMTYNSPLHF TGCGCCAGCAGCCAAGAGGGATTACAGGGTATGACCTATAATTCACCCCTCCACTTT
NA TRBJ2-1 NA TRBV4-1 CASSQEDSSYNEQFF TGCGCCAGCAGCCAAGAGGACAGCTCCTACAATGAGCAGTTCTTC
NA TRBJ1-2 NA TRBV6-5 CASSSGQSYGYTF TGTGCCAGCAGCTCAGGACAGTCCTATGGCTACACCTTC
NA TRBJ1-1 TRBD1 TRBV7-9 CASSFPGGKNTEAFF TGTGCCAGCAGCTTCCCAGGGGGTAAGAACACTGAAGCTTTCTTT
NA TRBJ2-7 TRBD2 TRBV6-5 CATKGLAAYEQYF TGTGCCACCAAAGGACTAGCGGCCTACGAGCAGTACTTC
NA TRBJ1-2 TRBD1 TRBV2 CASKLGQDNGYTF TGTGCCAGCAAACTCGGACAGGACAACGGCTACACCTTC
NA TRBJ2-3 NA TRBV7-9 CASSRFGEVKTDTQYF TGTGCCAGCAGCCGATTTGGGGAGGTTAAAACGGATACGCAGTATTTT
NA TRBJ1-4 TRBD1 TRBV18 CASSPNFQGATNEKLFF TGTGCCAGCTCACCTAATTTCCAGGGGGCTACTAATGAAAAACTGTTTTTT
once TRBJ2-1 NA TRBV12-2 CASRLRAGGPNNEQFF TGTGCAAGTCGCTTAAGGGCGGGGGGGCCAAACAATGAGCAGTTCTTC
once TRBJ2-1 NA TRBV3-1/TRBV3-2 CASSLAGAYNEQFF TGTGCCAGCAGCCTGGCGGGGGCATACAATGAGCAGTTCTTC
NA TRBJ2-5 TRBD1 TRBV12-3/TRBV12-4 CASSGTDQETQYF TGTGCCAGCAGTGGGACAGACCAAGAGACCCAGTACTTC
NA TRBJ2-5 NA TRBV6-2/TRBV6-3 CASSPPLDTLETQYF TGTGCCAGCAGCCCTCCCTTGGACACGTTGGAGACCCAGTACTTC
NA TRBJ2-3 TRBD1 TRBV6-6 CASSRGQGGNPIGGTQYF TGTGCCAGCAGTCGAGGACAGGGGGGGAACCCAATCGGCGGTACGCAGTATTTT
NA TRBJ2-7 TRBD1 TRBV29-1 CSGNIGQGRTSEQYF TGCAGCGGAAACATAGGACAGGGGCGCACCTCCGAGCAGTACTTC
NA TRBJ1-4 NA TRBV2 CASSEKGADNEKLFF TGTGCCAGCAGTGAAAAAGGGGCGGATAATGAAAAACTGTTTTTT
NA TRBJ1-1 NA TRBV7-9 CASSLGGVNTEAFF TGTGCCAGCAGCTTAGGGGGGGTGAACACTGAAGCTTTCTTT
many TRBJ1-2 TRBD1 TRBV10-2 CASSRTGGDGYTF TGCGCCAGCAGTAGGACAGGGGGGGATGGCTACACCTTC
few TRBJ1-4 TRBD1 TRBV5-3 CARSLVDRGGEKLFF TGTGCCAGAAGCTTGGTTGACAGGGGTGGGGAAAAACTGTTTTTT
NA TRBJ2-7 TRBD1 TRBV29-1 CSARDRPPSYEQYF TGCAGCGCACGGGACAGGCCACCTTCCTACGAGCAGTACTTC
NA TRBJ1-1 NA TRBV6-1 CASSEGGWTEAFF TGTGCCAGCAGTGAAGGAGGATGGACTGAAGCTTTCTTT
NA TRBJ2-5 TRBD2 TRBV5-1 CASSFAGGYQETQYF TGCGCCAGCAGCTTTGCGGGGGGGTACCAAGAGACCCAGTACTTC
NA TRBJ1-2 TRBD1 TRBV5-1 CASSRTGGASYGYTF TGCGCCAGCAGCCGGACAGGGGGCGCGTCCTATGGCTACACCTTC
NA TRBJ2-2 TRBD2 TRBV4-1 CASSQGLAGENTGELFF TGCGCCAGCAGCCAGGGACTAGCGGGTGAGAACACCGGGGAGCTGTTTTTT
NA TRBJ1-5 NA TRBV1 CTSSHDKVSNQPQHF TGCACCAGCAGCCACGACAAGGTTAGCAATCAGCCCCAGCATTTT
NA TRBJ1-5 NA TRBV27 CASSLNRAQPQHF TGTGCCAGCAGTTTAAACAGGGCGCAGCCCCAGCATTTT
NA TRBJ1-5 NA TRBV7-6 CASSPSRLGQPQHF TGTGCCAGCAGCCCGAGTAGGCTAGGACAGCCCCAGCATTTT
NA TRBJ1-5 NA TRBV2 CASSALNQPQHF TGTGCCAGCAGTGCCCTGAATCAGCCCCAGCATTTT
NA TRBJ2-7 NA TRBV11-2 CATANGARYEQYF TGTGCCACGGCAAATGGGGCGCGATACGAGCAGTACTTC
NA TRBJ1-1 NA TRBV6-4 CASSVSQGTTEAFF TGTGCCAGCAGTGTTTCGCAGGGAACGACTGAAGCTTTCTTT
once TRBJ1-1 NA TRBV9 CASGQLLNTEAFF TGTGCCAGCGGACAGTTATTGAACACTGAAGCTTTCTTT
once TRBJ2-7 TRBD1 TRBV7-9 CASSLRQGADEQYF TGTGCCAGCAGCTTAAGGCAGGGGGCGGACGAGCAGTACTTC
NA TRBJ2-6 NA TRBV28 CASSLLGGHSSGANVLTF TGTGCCAGCAGTTTATTGGGAGGACATAGTTCTGGGGCCAACGTCCTGACTTTC
NA TRBJ2-1 TRBD1 TRBV23-1 CASSQRTGNNEQFF TGCGCCAGCAGTCAACGGACAGGGAACAATGAGCAGTTCTTC
NA TRBJ1-2 NA TRBV6-5 CASRRRQGLPYTF TGTGCCAGCAGAAGAAGGCAGGGACTTCCCTACACCTTC
few TRBJ1-2 NA TRBV28 CASSLRGISYGYTF TGTGCCAGCAGTTTAAGGGGGATTAGCTATGGCTACACCTTC
NA TRBJ1-2 TRBD1 TRBV25-1 CASSAEDRGAYGYTF TGTGCCAGCAGTGCCGAGGACAGGGGCGCCTATGGCTACACCTTC
NA TRBJ1-5 NA TRBV15 CATSSTGVNNQPQHF TGTGCCACCAGCTCAACCGGGGTGAATAATCAGCCCCAGCATTTT
NA TRBJ1-5 NA TRBV7-9 CASTSGSNQPQHF TGTGCCAGCACATCGGGAAGCAATCAGCCCCAGCATTTT
NA TRBJ1-1 NA TRBV11-2 CASSFSFPRSGVENTEAFF TGTGCCAGCAGCTTTAGCTTCCCCCGCTCCGGGGTAGAGAACACTGAAGCTTTCTTT
NA TRBJ1-2 NA TRBV5-1 CASSLATAQGLGGYTF TGCGCCAGCAGCTTGGCCACGGCCCAGGGGTTAGGTGGCTACACCTTC
NA TRBJ1-4 NA TRBV5-4 CASSNQGEKLFF TGTGCCAGCAGCAACCAGGGAGAAAAACTGTTTTTT
NA TRBJ1-5 NA TRBV18 CASSQDRLRSNQPQHF TGTGCCAGCTCACAAGACAGATTGAGGAGCAATCAGCCCCAGCATTTT
NA TRBJ2-6 NA TRBV7-9 CASSLARVDGANVLTF TGTGCCAGCAGCTTAGCCAGGGTAGATGGGGCCAACGTCCTGACTTTC
NA TRBJ1-2 NA TRBV5-1 CASSMDTVYGYTF TGCGCCAGCAGCATGGACACCGTATATGGCTACACCTTC
NA TRBJ2-1 NA TRBV7-2 CASSLPYNEQFF TGTGCCAGCAGCTTACCTTACAATGAGCAGTTCTTC
NA TRBJ1-2 TRBD1 TRBV28 CASSLSQGASGYGYTF TGTGCCAGCAGTTTATCACAGGGGGCGTCAGGCTATGGCTACACCTTC
NA TRBJ1-5 NA TRBV10-2 CASSQQGNPPQHF TGCGCCAGCAGTCAACAGGGAAATCCGCCCCAGCATTTT
NA TRBJ1-3 TRBD1 TRBV5-1 CASGTGSSGNTIYF TGCGCCAGCGGGACAGGGTCTTCCGGAAACACCATATATTTT
NA TRBJ2-2 TRBD2 TRBV19 CASSMRGAGTGELFF TGTGCCAGTAGTATGCGGGGGGCTGGCACCGGGGAGCTGTTTTTT
NA TRBJ2-3 NA TRBV27 CASSRGALWYF TGTGCCAGCAGCCGGGGGGCGCTCTGGTATTTT
once TRBJ1-2 NA TRBV28 CASSLTDRTNYGYTF TGTGCCAGCAGTTTAACCGACAGAACTAACTATGGCTACACCTTC